This T cell receptor (beta chain) was identified in a study of blood T cell repertoires in COVID-19. For the study at large: Samples came from the United States, Italy and Spain, spanning acute and convalescent COVID-19.

In the original workflow: Counts of nucleated cells, estimated from reference gene primer amplification, were obtained. Here immunoSEQ multiplex PCR was the method, and the copy in TCRdb shows in-frame clones only, minus some. The V and J calls and clone size come from that table; D and trimming were worked out from the DNA. The profile shows about 370,000 clones, 80% to 90% of them singletons. Recovered status applied to Cohort 3 donors who had two consecutive negative PCRs. It also applied to those with clearance or with symptom resolution. The clonotype originates from a man between 18 and 29 years old who had recovered from COVID-19. Sequenced input: PBMCs or T cells enriched from blood (not recorded which).

CDR3 nucleotide sequence: TGTGCCAGCGAGAAGACTAGCGGGAACAATGAGCAGTTCTTC. Its translation: CASEKTSGNNEQFF. The chain couples TRBV6-5 to TRBJ2-1, with TRBD2 matching over 11 bases. V dropped 8 bases and J dropped 5; count of bases not matched to a gene: 5. Germline V gene sequence: CDR1 MNHEY, CDR2 SVGAGI. The CDR3 is 14 amino acids.